This TCR beta chain was sequenced during a study of blood T cell repertoires in COVID-19. Overall study context: Sites across the United States, Italy and Spain contributed samples from acute and convalescent COVID-19. Nucleic acid was either cDNA or gDNA, and it came from T cells, B-cell-depleted T cells, or PBMCs.

The CDR3 contains 13 residues. The V gene's germline CDR1 is MNHEY and CDR2 SVGAGI. Trimming stripped 8 bases from V and 8 bases from J, with 18 bases between. Authors' data handling: The authors estimated nucleated cell counts from reference gene primer amplification. The protocol was immunoSEQ multiplex PCR, while the TCRdb copy is restricted to in-frame clones and leaves out a portion. V and J calls and clone size are as listed in that table; D and trimming were resolved from the DNA. This sample has fewer than 100,000 clones, with 70% to 90% found just once. The genes are TRBV6-5 and TRBJ1-1; tentatively, D is TRBD1 (6 bases). The receptor was derived from a man between 65 and 85 years old with acute or convalescent COVID-19. Sequenced sample: peripheral blood. CDR3 protein: CASRISGGPEAFF. CDR3 in DNA: TGTGCCAGCCGTATCTCGGGGGGGCCAGAAGCTTTCTTT.